The present T cell receptor (beta chain) was sequenced within a study of blood T cell repertoires in COVID-19. Study-level information: T cells, B-cell-depleted T cells, or PBMCs provided the cDNA or gDNA that served as material.

In the original processing: Amplification from reference gene primers served as the basis for estimated nucleated cell counts. Assay: immunoSEQ multiplex PCR; the TCRdb copy retains only in-frame clones and omits some. The DNA gave D and trimming, while V, J and clone size come from that table. The sample includes 150,000 to 200,000 clones, less than 90% seen only once; the top ten take roughly 2%. V lost 2 bases to trimming and J lost 4 bases, with 8 bases between them. This CDR3 is built from 13 residues. CDR1 is MNHEY and CDR2 is SVGEGT in the germline V gene. The sequenced material came from peripheral blood. This clonotype was obtained from a man aged 65-85 years with active or convalescent COVID-19. This chain links TRBV6-2 or TRBV6-3 with TRBJ2-5; possible D gene TRBD2, 6 bases. The DNA for the CDR3 is TGTGCCAGCAGTTACGCTAGCGTAGAGACCCAGTACTTC. As protein: CASSYASVETQYF.